A single T cell receptor beta chain is shown here with its context. This sample was included in a study of tumor-infiltrating lymphocytes in localized non-small cell lung cancer. Study-level information: Resected tumor was paired with non-adjacent uninvolved lung from the same patient.

Profiling relied on immunoSEQ multiplex PCR, and the TCRdb table lists in-frame clones only, not all of them. The sample carries 7,000 or so clones, over 75% recorded once. Germline CDR1 is MNHEY and CDR2 is SVGAGI. The V gene lost 4 bases and the J gene lost 1 base, with 15 bases spanning the gap. This CDR3 is built from 16 residues. The chain recombines TRBV6-5 with TRBJ2-3; D uncertain. Material for sequencing was lung tumor tissue. The clonotype originates from a human donor with non-small cell lung cancer. The CDR3 spells CASSSPERLGTDTQYF. The CDR3 nucleotides are TGTGCCAGCAGTTCCCCGGAGAGGTTAGGCACAGATACGCAGTATTTT.